Below, 7 T cell receptor beta chains from the same sample are listed, as sequenced in a study of blood T cell repertoires in COVID-19. Sequenced by immunoSEQ multiplex PCR; TCRdb stores in-frame clones only, minus some. The repertoire consists of around 250,000 clones, with 70% to 90% occurring once and the leading ten covering 6.6%. What was sequenced was PBMCs or T cells enriched from blood (not recorded which). The receptors stem from a woman between 45 and 65 years old who had been exposed to COVID-19.

The J gene is TRBJ1-1, the V gene TRBV19; 8 bases map to TRBD1. Germline V gene lookup returns CDR1 LNHDA and CDR2 SQIVND (reference sequence). CDR3 length: 17 residues. The J segment lost 3 bases and the V segment lost 4 bases, leaving 13 bases of the junction unmatched. This CDR3 reads CASSRRSQGAGDTEAFF. The CDR3 nucleotides are TGTGCCAGTAGTAGAAGGTCCCAGGGGGCTGGCGACACTGAAGCTTTCTTT.

The chain uses TRBV5-1 and TRBJ2-7; 7 bases are shared with TRBD1. V dropped 4 bases and J dropped 5; count of bases not matched to a gene: 12. This CDR3 is 15 amino acids long. Germline lookup yields CDR1 SGHRS and CDR2 YFSETQ. The CDR3 bases are TGCGCCAGCAGCCCGGATCGACAGGGTATTAACGAGCAGTACTTC. Amino acid sequence: CASSPDRQGINEQYF.

The chain uses TRBV15 and TRBJ2-2; 11 positions match TRBD2. The CDR3 contains 15 residues. The V gene's germline CDR1 is LNHNV and CDR2 YYDKDF (reference sequence). With V trimmed by 5 bases and J by 5 bases, 4 bases remained unmatched. The CDR3 here is CATSARLAGTGELFF. CDR3 DNA sequence: TGTGCCACCAGCGCCCGACTAGCGGGGACCGGGGAGCTGTTTTTT.

The gene calls are TRBV2 and TRBJ2-3, with a tentative D call TRBD2 (6 bases). Trimming left V 7 bases short and J 3 bases short, with 20 bases between. This CDR3 spans 16 amino acids. Germline V lookup: CDR1 SNHLY, CDR2 FYNNEI. The CDR3 nucleotides read TGTGCCAGCACGGGTCCGGGGGTTGTCCAAACAGATACGCAGTATTTT. It is translated as CASTGPGVVQTDTQYF.

This rearrangement joins TRBV19 to TRBJ2-7; tentative D call: TRBD2 (5 bases). The CDR3 length is 16 residues. Germline V gene lookup returns CDR1 LNHDA and CDR2 SQIVND (reference sequence). Trimming took 6 bases from V and 0 from J, leaving 18 bases between them. For the CDR3, the DNA is TGTGCCAGTAGCCCTACGGGGAGCGGATCCTCCTACGAGCAGTACTTC. Residues: CASSPTGSGSSYEQYF.

The V and J genes are TRBV27 and TRBJ1-2; 7 nucleotides match TRBD1. V trimming: 6 bases; J trimming: 7 bases; junction bases outside the gene matches: 8. This CDR3 is built from 13 residues. Looked up from germline, CDR1 is MNHEY and CDR2 is SMNVEV (reference sequence). The CDR3 loop reads CASRATGESGYTF. CDR3 in DNA: TGTGCCAGCAGAGCTACAGGGGAGAGTGGCTACACCTTC.

This clone was found once. This sequence joins TRBV19 and TRBJ1-2; no reliable D call. The CDR3 consists of 12 residues. The germline V and J ends were trimmed by 0 bases and 10 bases, with 9 bases remaining between them. Germline V gives CDR1 LNHDA, CDR2 SQIVND (reference sequence). CDR3 protein: CASSIEGRDYTF. In DNA form, the CDR3 reads TGTGCCAGTAGTATAGAGGGGAGGGACTACACCTTC.